A selection of T cell receptor beta chains follows, all from one sample in a study of CD8 T cells in Susac syndrome. MiXCR, applied by TCRdb to the immunoSEQ multiplex PCR reads, yields one record per CDR3 protein. The sample records more than 40,000 distinct CDR3 sequences, 80% to 95% being singletons. Sequenced input: CD8+ T cells from PBMCs. The receptors come from a human donor in good health. Each CDR3 is given with its conserved first and last residue. The D gene is left open where the match is weak. Size tells how often a clone was seen (once, few, many) or the class of an expanded clone, and some rows leave it out.

cdr3_aa	v_call	j_call	clone_size	d_call
CASSKRFDIYEQYF	TRBV19	TRBJ2-7	-	-
CASSQNLLGTTDTQYF	TRBV2	TRBJ2-3	-	-
CASSLPSGELFF	TRBV7-2	TRBJ2-2	-	-
CASSQAGAGYGYTF	TRBV3-1	TRBJ1-2	-	-
CSVGGSLAKNIQYF	TRBV29-1	TRBJ2-4	-	-
CASSQDLMGGYNEQFF	TRBV3-1	TRBJ2-1	-	TRBD2
CASSGTDREETQYF	TRBV27	TRBJ2-5	-	TRBD1
CASNPSLWSGTPYEQYF	TRBV27	TRBJ2-7	-	-
CASSLTSWERANNEQFF	TRBV19	TRBJ2-1	-	TRBD2
CASTLVGEGNQPQHF	TRBV28	TRBJ1-5	-	-
CASSVGSRTYEQYF	TRBV9	TRBJ2-7	-	-
CASSEVGTDGYTF	TRBV2	TRBJ1-2	-	TRBD1
CASSQDRASGKETQYF	TRBV3-1	TRBJ2-5	once	TRBD2
CASSLGRGKGNNYGYTF	TRBV5-1	TRBJ1-2	-	-
CASSLGWSYSYEQYF	TRBV3-1	TRBJ2-7	-	-
CASSLSRLLEQYF	TRBV27	TRBJ2-7	-	-
CASSTDRVHEQYF	TRBV28	TRBJ2-7	-	TRBD1
CATSRLFLAGGPNTGELFF	TRBV15	TRBJ2-2	-	TRBD2
CASSTSREQLDNEQFF	TRBV9	TRBJ2-1	-	-
CASSPSGLEYYEQYF	TRBV28	TRBJ2-7	-	TRBD2
CSARGPLATYEQYF	TRBV20-1	TRBJ2-7	-	-
CASSQEVGAVWETQYF	TRBV3-1	TRBJ2-5	-	-
CASLRANDYEQYF	TRBV19	TRBJ2-7	once	-
CASSLAGEQFF	TRBV12-3/TRBV12-4	TRBJ2-1	few	-
CASSQGQNTGELFF	TRBV4-1	TRBJ2-2	-	-
CATSRGGGQDNEGQFF	TRBV15	TRBJ2-1	-	-
CASSLDVSETQYF	TRBV7-7	TRBJ2-5	-	-
CASINRYTEAFF	TRBV6-2/TRBV6-3	TRBJ1-1	-	-
CASSSDSSVDEQFF	TRBV11-2	TRBJ2-1	once	-
CAISLVGTKNTGELFF	TRBV10-3	TRBJ2-2	-	-
CASSVGSGEQFF	TRBV9	TRBJ2-1	-	-
CATQDGQGNQPQHF	TRBV2	TRBJ1-5	-	-
CARQHSRRQPKNIQYF	TRBV19	TRBJ2-4	-	-
CATSRDGTDMNEKLFF	TRBV15	TRBJ1-4	-	TRBD1